This T cell receptor (beta chain) was identified in a study of CD8 T cells in ankylosing spondylitis (dated by TCRdb to the late 2010s). Describing the broader study: T cell receptor beta repertoires were profiled in healthy donors and ankylosing spondylitis patients so that disease-linked TCR variants could be found. In total, the full study cohort was made up of roughly 100 healthy donors and some 26 ankylosing spondylitis patients. Peripheral blood was sampled, and synovial fluid was also collected from ankylosing spondylitis patients.

General study outcomes and caveats: A TCR beta motif of fewer than 10 highly homologous amino acid variants appeared characteristic of blood from ankylosing spondylitis patients. Significant enrichment of the disease-linked clones was reported in matched synovial fluid samples from ankylosing spondylitis patients. Some of the motif variants had been reported before in the synovial fluid and blood of reactive arthritis patients, a finding that suggests common disease-initiation mechanisms. The disease-linked clones had a CD8+ phenotype and were found at relatively low frequencies in peripheral blood.

The CDR1 and CDR2 encoded by the germline V gene (reference sequence) are SEHNR and FQNEAQ. At the junction V is shortened by 5 bases and J by 0 bases, with 14 bases in between. The CDR3 starts with the cysteine, ends with the phenylalanine, and has 17 residues. Solely the CDR3 DNA is kept, with 51 bases framed from the first base. Sequencing took place on an Illumina HiSeq 2500. Quantitative 5'-RACE with molecular barcodes was used to prepare TCR beta libraries. The paper's data handling went like this. To identify disease-linked TCR variants, a new computational method was used, one built on a probabilistic model of VDJ rearrangement. The public sequencing data were trimmed at Q25 with fastp and processed into clonotypes with MiXCR by TCRdb, which kept only in-frame beta chains. Identical CDR3 proteins give one entry, which carries the most common genes and DNA. In this record, the V and J calls reflect TCRdb's handling and not the investigators' own analysis. This sample comprises about 160,000 distinct CDR3 sequences, more than 40% of them detected only once. Clones ranked in the top ten supply about 15% of the sample.

Concerning this clonotype itself: The antigen this receptor binds is unknown. No quality values exist for individual bases; no much larger clone is one base distant.

For each ankylosing spondylitis patient, the synovial fluid sample was matched to a blood sample from that same patient. The clonotype was recovered from a male donor with ankylosing spondylitis. The receptor chain draws on TRBV7-9 and TRBJ2-6; no D gene call is confident. The specimen was synovial fluid, either unsorted or a sorted T cell fraction (not recorded which). The DNA reads TGTGCCAGCAGCGCAACTGTTGCGACCTCTGGGGCCAACGTCCTGACTTTC. Its amino acids are CASSATVATSGANVLTF. The full variable domain, with segments outside the CDR3 supplied by the reference TRBV7-9 and TRBJ2-6 proteins, appears as DTGVSQNPRHKITKRGQNVTFRCDPISEHNRLYWYRQTLGQGPEFLTYFQNEAQLEKSRLLSDRFSAERPKGSFSTLEIQRTEQGDSAMYLCASSATVATSGANVLTFGAGSRLTVL.